This entry is about one T cell receptor (beta chain). Germline CDR1 is SGHTA and CDR2 is FQGNSA. Trimming left V 8 bases short and J 0 bases short, with 11 bases between. The CDR3 length is 13 residues. TCRdb reanalysed the RT-PCR reads using MiXCR and keeps one entry per CDR3 protein. The sample yields roughly 960,000 distinct CDR3 sequences, approximately 19% seen once. The source of the sample is a study of patients and donors after allogeneic stem cell transplantation. The sequenced material came from blood, either unsorted or a sorted T cell fraction (not recorded which). The rearrangement uses TRBV7-2 and TRBJ2-7; possibly TRBD1 for D (6 bases). The sequence derives from a human donor who was either an allogeneic HSCT recipient or a stem cell or donor lymphocyte infusion donor (not recorded which). It is not recorded whose cells these are; they may come from a transplant donor. Written as DNA, the CDR3 is TGTGCCAGCGGCCGGGACACCTCCTACGAGCAGTACTTC. Its translation: CASGRDTSYEQYF.